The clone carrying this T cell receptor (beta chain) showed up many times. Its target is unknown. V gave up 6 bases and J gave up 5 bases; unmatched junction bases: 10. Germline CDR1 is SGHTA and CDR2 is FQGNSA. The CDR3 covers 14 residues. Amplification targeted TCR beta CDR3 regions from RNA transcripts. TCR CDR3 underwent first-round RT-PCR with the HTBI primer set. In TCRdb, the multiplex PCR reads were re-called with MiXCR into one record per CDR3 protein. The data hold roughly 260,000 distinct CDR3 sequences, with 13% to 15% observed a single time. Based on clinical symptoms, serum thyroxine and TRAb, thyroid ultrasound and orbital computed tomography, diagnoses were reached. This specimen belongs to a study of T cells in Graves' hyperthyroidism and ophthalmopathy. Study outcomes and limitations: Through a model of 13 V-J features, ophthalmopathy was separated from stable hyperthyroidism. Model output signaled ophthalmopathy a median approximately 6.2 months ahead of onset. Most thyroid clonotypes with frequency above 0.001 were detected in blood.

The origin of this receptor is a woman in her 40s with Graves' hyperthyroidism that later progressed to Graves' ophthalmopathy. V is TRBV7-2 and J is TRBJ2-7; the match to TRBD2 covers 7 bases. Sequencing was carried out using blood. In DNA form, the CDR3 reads TGTGCCAGCAGAAGGACTAGTCCTCTTAACGAGCAGTACTTC. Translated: CASRRTSPLNEQYF.